Listed below are T cell receptor beta chains from one sample, sequenced in a study of Ad26.COV2.S vaccination and SARS-CoV-2 variants. Libraries were prepared by immunoSEQ multiplex PCR; TCRdb keeps only in-frame clonotypes and omits some of them. The sample has over 400,000 clones, about 92% seen once. The starting material was peripheral blood, obtained in a trial of Ad26.COV2.S vaccine versus placebo. All receptors derive from a person aged 18 to 59 who received the Ad26.COV2.S COVID-19 vaccine or a placebo. Both conserved end residues are part of each CDR3. D genes are given only for firm matches. Not every row has a clone size; where given, it reads once, few, many or a size class.

D gene,clone size,J gene,V gene,CDR3 protein,CDR3 DNA
NA,NA,TRBJ2-7,TRBV19,CASSIGAEQYF,TGTGCCAGTAGTATCGGGGCCGAGCAGTACTTC
NA,NA,TRBJ2-7,TRBV15,CATSRDLGRSYEQYF,TGTGCCACCAGCAGAGACCTTGGCAGGTCCTACGAGCAGTACTTC
NA,NA,TRBJ1-1,TRBV6-5,CASSYSGLIFF,TGTGCCAGCAGTTACTCGGGGCTTATCTTCTTT
TRBD1,NA,TRBJ2-4,TRBV4-3,CASSHPGQVAKNIQYF,TGCGCCAGCAGCCATCCCGGACAGGTAGCCAAAAACATTCAGTACTTC
NA,NA,TRBJ2-5,TRBV27,CASKSGWETQYF,TGTGCCAGCAAGTCCGGTTGGGAGACCCAGTACTTC
NA,NA,TRBJ2-2,TRBV5-1,CASSQDPNTGELFF,TGCGCCAGCAGCCAGGACCCGAACACCGGGGAGCTGTTTTTT
NA,NA,TRBJ2-2,TRBV6-1,CASSEAHPIGARGGELFF,TGTGCCAGCAGTGAAGCCCATCCTATAGGGGCGCGGGGCGGGGAGCTGTTTTTT
NA,NA,TRBJ1-4,TRBV19,CASSIEDRIATNEKLFF,TGTGCCAGTAGTATAGAGGACAGAATTGCAACTAATGAAAAACTGTTTTTT
NA,NA,TRBJ2-1,TRBV10-3,CAIRNSGNEQFF,TGTGCCATCAGGAATAGCGGTAATGAGCAGTTCTTC
TRBD2,NA,TRBJ2-1,TRBV27,CASRYQTSGGANEQFF,TGTGCCAGCAGATACCAGACTAGCGGGGGGGCGAATGAGCAGTTCTTC
TRBD1,once,TRBJ1-2,TRBV5-4,CASSLDFGTDLIPNYGYTF,TGTGCCAGCAGCTTGGATTTTGGGACAGACCTGATTCCTAACTATGGCTACACCTTC
TRBD1,NA,TRBJ2-5,TRBV11-2,CASSLGETGTQETQYF,TGTGCCAGCAGCTTAGGGGAGACAGGGACCCAAGAGACCCAGTACTTC
TRBD2,NA,TRBJ2-1,TRBV7-9,CASSYKITSGGADEQFF,TGTGCCAGCAGCTATAAAATCACTAGCGGGGGGGCTGATGAGCAGTTCTTC
NA,NA,TRBJ2-7,TRBV4-1,CASSQDPQKTHLSYEQYF,TGCGCCAGCAGCCAAGATCCCCAAAAAACACACTTGTCCTACGAGCAGTACTTC
NA,NA,TRBJ1-2,TRBV30,CAWSWAFTVGYTF,TGTGCCTGGAGTTGGGCCTTTACAGTGGGCTACACCTTC
NA,once,TRBJ1-4,TRBV15,CATSKTRRTLNEKLFF,TGTGCCACCAGCAAGACACGGCGCACGCTTAATGAAAAACTGTTTTTT
NA,many,TRBJ2-3,TRBV6-4,CASSDSGGGTDTQYF,TGTGCCAGCAGTGACTCTGGCGGGGGCACAGATACGCAGTATTTT
TRBD1,many,TRBJ2-7,TRBV7-9,CASSQRDRVNEQYF,TGTGCCAGCAGCCAACGGGACAGGGTCAACGAGCAGTACTTC
NA,once,TRBJ1-3,TRBV19,CASSMLDRISGNTIYF,TGTGCCAGTAGTATGCTCGACAGGATCTCTGGAAACACCATATATTTT
TRBD1,NA,TRBJ2-2,TRBV4-3,CASSPLDRRNTGELFF,TGCGCCAGCAGCCCTCTGGACAGGAGGAACACCGGGGAGCTGTTTTTT
NA,NA,TRBJ1-1,TRBV5-1,CASSLGENTEAFF,TGCGCCAGCAGCTTGGGTGAGAACACTGAAGCTTTCTTT
TRBD1,NA,TRBJ2-7,TRBV5-1,CASRAGTGGSYEQYF,TGCGCCAGCAGGGCCGGGACAGGGGGCTCCTACGAGCAGTACTTC
TRBD2,NA,TRBJ2-1,TRBV23-1,CASSQCGALGTSDYNEQFF,TGCGCCAGCAGTCAATGTGGCGCGTTAGGGACTAGCGACTACAATGAGCAGTTCTTC
NA,NA,TRBJ1-2,TRBV7-9,CASSRTATGSVYGYTF,TGTGCCAGCAGCCGTACCGCGACAGGTAGTGTCTATGGCTACACCTTC
NA,NA,TRBJ2-7,TRBV30,CAWSVRFAAESYEQYF,TGTGCCTGGAGTGTACGATTTGCCGCAGAGTCCTACGAGCAGTACTTC
NA,NA,TRBJ2-3,TRBV9,CASSVVMTTDTQYF,TGTGCCAGCAGCGTGGTAATGACCACAGATACGCAGTATTTT
NA,NA,TRBJ1-2,TRBV5-1,CASSNGDWDNGYTF,TGCGCCAGCAGCAACGGGGACTGGGATAATGGCTACACCTTC
NA,NA,TRBJ1-4,TRBV7-6,CASSLAPGSNEKLFF,TGTGCCAGCAGCTTAGCGCCGGGTTCTAATGAAAAACTGTTTTTT
NA,NA,TRBJ2-5,TRBV5-1,CASRKLQGWGETQYF,TGCGCCAGCAGGAAATTACAGGGATGGGGAGAGACCCAGTACTTC
NA,few,TRBJ2-6,TRBV6-4,CASSDTSGANVLTF,TGTGCCAGCAGTGATACCTCTGGGGCCAACGTCCTGACTTTC
TRBD1,NA,TRBJ1-1,TRBV29-1,CSARQGGSTEAFF,TGCAGCGCCAGACAGGGGGGATCCACTGAAGCTTTCTTT
TRBD1,NA,TRBJ2-3,TRBV5-1,CASSLARTGGSTDTQYF,TGCGCCAGCAGCTTGGCGCGGACAGGGGGCAGCACAGATACGCAGTATTTT